This entry features one T cell receptor beta chain sequence. Its antigen is unknown. This entry is derived from a study of cytomegalovirus exposure and HLA in healthy donors. Regarding the study as a whole: In an earlier analysis, in approximately 630 donors, most V segments appeared productive either ~87% or ~30% of the time. Later analysis identified a missense DCLRE1C variant that was linked to TCR beta V- and J-gene trimming.

The study ran its PCR with 60 Vbeta and 13 Jbeta primers. The method was immunoSEQ multiplex PCR; TCRdb's version includes in-frame clones alone and lacks a portion of them. The profile covers some 78,000 clones, with 80% appearing a single time and roughly 30% taken by the ten largest. This sequence was found in a man aged 50 or older in good health and CMV-seropositive. Sample: PBMCs.

The CDR3 protein is CASSLRANQPQHF. The CDR3 bases are TGTGCCAGCAGCCTAAGAGCTAATCAGCCCCAGCATTTT. The genes are TRBV14 and TRBJ1-5; D gene ambiguous. V was cut by 4 bases and J by 4 bases, with 8 bases left in between. The CDR3 covers 13 residues. Germline V gene lookup returns CDR1 SGHDN and CDR2 FVKESK. Full variable domain (rest looked up from reference TRBV14 and TRBJ1-5): EAGVTQFPSHSVIEKGQTVTLRCDPISGHDNLYWYRRVMGKEIKFLLHFVKESKQDESGMPNNRFLAERTGGTYSTLKVQPAELEDSGVYFCASSLRANQPQHFGDGTRLSIL.